Listed here is a single T cell receptor beta chain. The study based diagnoses on clinical symptoms, serum thyroxine and TRAb, thyroid ultrasound and orbital computed tomography. The sample originates from a study of T cells in Graves' hyperthyroidism and ophthalmopathy. Amplified regions were TCR beta CDR3 sequences from RNA transcripts. Initially, a first-round RT-PCR of the TCR CDR3 employed the HTBI primer set. TCRdb reprocessed the multiplex PCR reads via MiXCR and lists one record per CDR3 protein. The repertoire includes roughly 500,000 distinct CDR3 sequences, approximately 44% of them detected once, and 15% to 20% sits in the top ten. Germline values: CDR1 SGHTA, CDR2 FQGTGA. The CDR3 length is 17 residues. Trimming pared 4 bases from V and 0 bases from J, leaving 15 bases between.

This TCR was sampled from an adult woman with Graves' disease, either hyperthyroidism or ophthalmopathy (not recorded which). Sequenced material: peripheral blood or thyroid tissue (not recorded which). This chain uses TRBV7-3 with TRBJ2-2, with D possibly called TRBD1 or TRBD2 (5 bases each). For the CDR3, the DNA is TGTGCCAGCAGCTCTGGGGTGGGACCCACGAACACCGGGGAGCTGTTTTTT. Protein product: CASSSGVGPTNTGELFF. Variable domain in full (rest from reference TRBV7-3 and TRBJ2-2): GAGVSQTPSNKVTEKGKYVELRCDPISGHTALYWYRQSLGQGPEFLIYFQGTGAADDSGLPNDRFFAVRPEGSVSTLKIQRTERGDSAVYLCASSSGVGPTNTGELFFGEGSRLTVL.